These 22 T cell receptor beta chains originate from one sample sequenced in a study of T-cell memory formation after mild COVID-19. TCRdb itself ran the 5' RACE reads through MiXCR, one entry per CDR3 protein. The table includes around 310,000 distinct CDR3 sequences, 20% to 25% detected once. The sequenced sample consisted of PBMCs or a T cell subset sorted from them (not recorded which). Receptors were obtained from a man younger than 30 who had mild COVID-19 (a few samples of this study predate the infection). Cell type and time point are not known.

A few counts support this clonotype. V is TRBV25-1 and J is TRBJ1-2; 7 bases fit TRBD1. The CDR3 runs 14 residues. With V trimmed by 3 bases and J by 2 bases, 3 bases remained unmatched. The germline V gene has CDR1 MGHDK and CDR2 SYGVNS. The CDR3 DNA reads as TGTGCCAGCAGTGATCCGACAGGGAACTATGGCTACACCTTC. The encoded protein is CASSDPTGNYGYTF.

This clonotype has more than one count but fewer than ten. This chain joins TRBV29-1 and TRBJ2-7; maybe TRBD1 (6 bases). The V gene lost 6 bases and the J gene lost 0 bases, with 12 bases spanning the gap. Germline V gene lookup returns CDR1 SQVTM and CDR2 ANQGSEA. This CDR3 spans 13 amino acids. The CDR3 DNA is TGCAGCGTATCCCGGGACATCTCCTACGAGCAGTACTTC. It yields the protein CSVSRDISYEQYF.

This clonotype was seen a handful of times. The gene calls are TRBV25-1 and TRBJ1-1; D call uncertain. The V end lost 4 bases, the J end lost 7 bases, and 10 bases lay between the germline ends. This CDR3 spans 12 amino acids. Germline V gene lookup returns CDR1 MGHDK and CDR2 SYGVNS. In DNA, the CDR3 is TGTGCCAGCAGTGGAACTGGCATTGAAGCTTTCTTT. Protein sequence: CASSGTGIEAFF.

This chain joins TRBV29-1 and TRBJ2-5; 8 bases line up with TRBD1. In germline, CDR1 is SQVTM, CDR2 ANQGSEA. This CDR3 region has 15 residues. V was pared by 3 bases and J by 2 bases, with 8 bases of the junction left unmatched. The CDR3 nucleotides read TGCAGCGTTGAGGGTATGGACAGGGATCAAGAGACCCAGTACTTC. This encodes CSVEGMDRDQETQYF.

This sequence joins TRBV7-2 and TRBJ2-1; TRBD2 agrees at 12 bases. This CDR3 contains 15 residues. CDR1 SGHTA and CDR2 FQGNSA come from the germline V gene. V shed 5 bases, J shed 4 bases, and the junction held 3 bases outside the gene matches. CDR3 region: CASSGGLAGYNEQFF. CDR3 bases: TGTGCCAGCAGCGGTGGACTAGCGGGGTACAATGAGCAGTTCTTC.

This clonotype was detected a few times. The gene calls are TRBV4-3 and TRBJ2-6; no definite D call. Per the germline V gene, CDR1 is LGHNA and CDR2 is YSLEER. Trimming took 0 bases from V and 0 from J, leaving 9 bases between them. This CDR3 comprises 17 residues. The CDR3 bases are TGCGCCAGCAGCCAAGAAAGCACTTTCTCTGGGGCCAACGTCCTGACTTTC. Amino acids: CASSQESTFSGANVLTF.

Many counts were recorded for this clonotype. The chain joins TRBV20-1 to TRBJ2-3; 7 bases are shared with TRBD1. The CDR3 totals 15 residues. CDR1 and CDR2 (germline): DFQATT, SNEGSKA (reference sequence). V lost 4 bases to trimming and J lost 3 bases; unmatched junction nucleotides: 10. In DNA, the CDR3 is TGCAGTGCTACCCCGACAGGGAGATTAACAGATACGCAGTATTTT. It specifies CSATPTGRLTDTQYF.

This chain joins TRBV18 and TRBJ1-2; D is perhaps TRBD1 (5 bases). Germline values: CDR1 KGHSH, CDR2 LQKENI. The CDR3 contains 13 residues. V lost 8 bases and J 6 bases, leaving 16 bases between the germline ends. CDR3 bases: TGTGCCAGCACTCCCCAGGGAGGTGATGGCTACACCTTC. Its translation: CASTPQGGDGYTF.

The CDR3 protein is CASSPLGGSSPLHF. The CDR3 region has the DNA TGTGCCAGCAGCCCCCTGGGGGGTAGTTCACCCCTCCACTTT. The gene calls are TRBV7-9 and TRBJ1-6; tentatively, D is TRBD1 (5 bases). V was shortened by 5 bases and J by 9 bases, with 14 bases between the two germline ends. This CDR3 contains 14 residues. Per germline, CDR1 SEHNR and CDR2 FQNEAQ (reference sequence).

This clonotype was detected a few times. The chain couples TRBV7-2 to TRBJ2-3, with 8 bases lining up with TRBD2. CDR3 size: 15 residues. V lost 4 bases and J lost 5; bases outside the gene matches: 8. Germline V lookup: CDR1 SGHTA, CDR2 FQGNSA. CDR3 sequence reads: CASSWSGGREDTQYF. The CDR3 bases are TGTGCCAGCAGCTGGTCGGGGGGGCGGGAAGATACGCAGTATTTT.

This clonotype was detected a few times. The chain has TRBV4-3 and TRBJ1-1; weak D call: TRBD1 (5 bases). The germline V gene has CDR1 LGHNA and CDR2 YSLEER. The ends were cut back, 4 bases at V and 7 bases at J, with 16 bases in the middle. The CDR3 length is 14 residues. CDR3 amino acids: CASSLFGQGGEAFF. The CDR3 DNA is TGCGCCAGCAGCCTCTTCGGGCAGGGCGGTGAAGCTTTCTTT.

The chain is built from TRBV2 and TRBJ2-3; TRBD2 matches 11 bases. Germline CDR1 and CDR2: SNHLY and FYNNEI. V lost 6 bases to trimming and J lost 3 bases; unmatched junction nucleotides: 11. CDR3 length: 17 residues. CDR3 loop: CASRPSGGPGLTDTQYF. The CDR3 DNA is TGTGCCAGCAGACCTAGCGGGGGGCCAGGATTAACAGATACGCAGTATTTT.

This clonotype has a handful of counts. The V gene is TRBV20-1, the J gene TRBJ2-1; the D gene is possibly TRBD1 (7 bases). Germline CDR1 and CDR2: DFQATT and SNEGSKA (reference sequence). The V end was cut by 3 bases, the J end by 4 bases, with 13 bases between. The CDR3 is 14 amino acids. In nucleotides, the CDR3 is TGCAGTGCTAGCAGGGGGGCGGCTTACAATGAGCAGTTCTTC. Residues: CSASRGAAYNEQFF.

The chain recombines TRBV19 with TRBJ1-3, with D unresolved. Germline V CDR1 and CDR2: LNHDA, SQIVND (reference sequence). The CDR3 runs to 16 residues. The ends were cut back, 10 bases at V and 4 bases at J, with 23 bases in the middle. CDR3 sequence reads: CATLPGSFMSGNTIYF. CDR3 DNA sequence: TGTGCCACACTTCCCGGGAGCTTCATGTCCGGAAACACCATATATTTT.

V is TRBV19 and J is TRBJ1-5; 9 bases are shared with TRBD1. Germline lookup yields CDR1 LNHDA and CDR2 SQIVND (reference sequence). The V segment lost 3 bases and the J segment 3 bases; nucleotides outside the gene matches: 3. This CDR3 is 15 amino acids long. The CDR3 here is CASSMGQGHNQPQHF. CDR3 coding DNA: TGTGCCAGTAGTATGGGACAGGGCCACAATCAGCCCCAGCATTTT. The variable domain in full, completed from reference TRBV19 and TRBJ1-5, reads DGGITQSPKYLFRKEGQNVTLSCEQNLNHDAMYWYRQDPGQGLRLIYYSQIVNDFQKGDIAEGYSVSREKKESFPLTVTSAQKNPTAFYLCASSMGQGHNQPQHFGDGTRLSIL.

This chain links TRBV5-1 with TRBJ2-3; TRBD1 agrees at 8 bases. V was clipped by 5 bases and J by 0 bases; unmatched bases: 2. The CDR3 runs 14 residues. The germline V gene has CDR1 SGHRS and CDR2 YFSETQ. In nucleotides, the CDR3 is TGCGCCAGCAGAACAGGGGGGAGCACAGATACGCAGTATTTT. Encoded protein: CASRTGGSTDTQYF. Complete variable domain (other parts from reference TRBV5-1 and TRBJ2-3): KAGVTQTPRYLIKTRGQQVTLSCSPISGHRSVSWYQQTPGQGLQFLFEYFSETQRNKGNFPGRFSGRQFSNSRSEMNVSTLELGDSALYLCASRTGGSTDTQYFGPGTRLTVL.

This clonotype was picked up a small number of times. This chain uses TRBV15 with TRBJ2-6; D not resolved. The germline CDR1 and CDR2 sequences are LNHNV and YYDKDF (reference sequence). CDR3 length equals 17 residues. The V end lost 1 base, the J end lost 3 bases, and 13 bases lay between the germline ends. The CDR3 DNA is TGTGCCACCAGCAGAGTAAAAAAGGTGAATGGGGCCAACGTCCTGACTTTC. As protein: CATSRVKKVNGANVLTF. The complete variable domain, with remaining parts taken from reference TRBV15 and TRBJ2-6, reads DAMVIQNPRYQVTQFGKPVTLSCSQTLNHNVMYWYQQKSSQAPKLLFHYYDKDFNNEADTPDNFQSRRPNTSFCFLDIRSPGLGDTAMYLCATSRVKKVNGANVLTFGAGSRLTVL.

The gene calls are TRBV7-2 and TRBJ2-5, with D possibly being TRBD2 (6 bases). The CDR3 has 13 residues. The germline gives CDR1 SGHTA, CDR2 FQGNSA. V dropped 6 bases and J dropped 5 bases, with 13 bases sitting between them. CDR3 region: CASSFRGEETQYF. The CDR3 bases are TGTGCCAGCAGTTTCCGCGGGGAGGAGACCCAGTACTTC.

This clonotype has just a few counts. The chain is built from TRBV28 and TRBJ2-1, with TRBD1 identical over 10 bases. V was clipped by 5 bases and J by 8 bases; unmatched bases: 6. The V gene's germline CDR1 is MDHEN and CDR2 SYDVKM. This CDR3 spans 14 amino acids. The CDR3 DNA reads as TGTGCCAGCAGTACGGGACAGGGGTTGTATGAGCAGTTCTTC. Its translation is CASSTGQGLYEQFF.

The CDR3 nucleotides are TGTGCCAGCAGGACCCCACCGGGGGTCAGGGATACGCAGTATTTT. This codes for CASRTPPGVRDTQYF. J is TRBJ2-3 and V is TRBV6-2 or TRBV6-3; a possible D gene is TRBD2 (6 bases). V lost 6 bases, J lost 6 bases, and 19 bases lay in between. CDR1 MNHEY and CDR2 SVGEGT come from the germline V gene. The CDR3 is 15 residues long.

This chain connects TRBV12-3 or TRBV12-4 to TRBJ2-7; 9 nucleotides align to TRBD1. With 3 bases clipped from V and 3 bases from J, the junction kept 12 bases outside the gene matches. The CDR3 is made up of 17 amino acids. The CDR3, as DNA: TGTGCCAGCAGTTTTGGGCAGTACGAGGACAGGGGCTACGAGCAGTACTTC. Amino acids: CASSFGQYEDRGYEQYF.

There are a few counts of this clonotype. The chain recombines TRBV5-6 with TRBJ2-7, with D perhaps given as TRBD1 or TRBD2 (5 bases each). CDR1 is SGHDT and CDR2 is YYEEEE in the germline V gene. The CDR3 runs 15 residues. V shed 2 bases and J shed 5 bases, with 17 bases lying between them. The CDR3 nucleotides are TGTGCCAGCAGCTTCGGACTTCAGGGAGCGGACGAGCAGTACTTC. Protein product: CASSFGLQGADEQYF.